This T cell receptor beta chain was captured in a study of T cell responses to AZD1222 COVID-19 vaccine. Sequencing was performed with immunoSEQ multiplex PCR; in TCRdb, only in-frame clones are kept and a portion is missing. The table shows 150,000 or so clones, with 90% occurring only once. Germline lookup yields CDR1 SGHTA and CDR2 FQGNSA. Trimming stripped 4 bases from V and 7 bases from J, with 11 bases between. CDR3 length: 12 residues. V gene TRBV7-2 combines with J gene TRBJ2-7; D possibly corresponds to TRBD2 (5 bases). The clonotype comes from an adult who received the MenACWY meningococcal vaccine as a control. The sequencing here drew on peripheral blood, taken 28 days after the second dose of the MenACWY control vaccine. The CDR3 spells CASSSSTGEQYF. The CDR3 DNA sequence: TGTGCCAGCAGCTCCTCGACGGGAGAGCAGTACTTC. Full variable domain (rest looked up from reference TRBV7-2 and TRBJ2-7): GAGVSQSPSNKVTEKGKDVELRCDPISGHTALYWYRQSLGQGLEFLIYFQGNSAPDKSGLPSDRFSAERTGGSVSTLTIQRTQQEDSAVYLCASSSSTGEQYFGPGTRLTVT.